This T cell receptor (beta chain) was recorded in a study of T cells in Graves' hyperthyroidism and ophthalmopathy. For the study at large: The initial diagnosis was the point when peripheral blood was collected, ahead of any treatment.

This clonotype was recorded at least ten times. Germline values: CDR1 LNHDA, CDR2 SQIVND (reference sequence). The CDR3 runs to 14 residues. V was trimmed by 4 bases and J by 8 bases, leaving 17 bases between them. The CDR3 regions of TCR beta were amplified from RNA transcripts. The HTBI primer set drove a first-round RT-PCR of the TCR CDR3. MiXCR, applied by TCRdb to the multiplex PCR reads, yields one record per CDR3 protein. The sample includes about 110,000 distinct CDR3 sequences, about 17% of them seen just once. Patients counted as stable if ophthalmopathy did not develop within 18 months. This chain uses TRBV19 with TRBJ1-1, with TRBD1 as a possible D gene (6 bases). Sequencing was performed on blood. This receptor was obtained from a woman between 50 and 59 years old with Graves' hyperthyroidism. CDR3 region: CASSTRDTTLEAFF. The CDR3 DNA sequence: TGTGCCAGTAGTACCCGGGACACCACACTAGAAGCTTTCTTT.